This is a list of T cell receptor beta chains from one sample in a study of OX40 agonist ivuxolimab in advanced cancers. TCRdb's copy holds only in-frame clones and misses some; the assay was immunoSEQ multiplex PCR. The sample carries tens of thousands of clones, around nine tenths recorded once. Sequenced here: CD4+ or CD8+ T cells sorted from blood, sampled in a trial of the OX40 agonist ivuxolimab. These receptors were taken from an adult with an advanced solid tumor such as melanoma, head and neck, liver or kidney cancer. Both conserved end residues are part of each CDR3.

TRBJ2-7 TRBV19 CASTRTSGSYDEQYF
TRBJ2-7 TRBV19 CASSIYPGLAGGSYEQYF
TRBJ1-4 TRBV18 CASSPGHREGEKLFF
TRBJ2-3 TRBV7-2 CASSLVAGAGTDTQYF
TRBJ2-6 TRBV6-5 CASSSQGSGANVLTF
TRBJ1-2 TRBV9 CASSSGQNFNYGYTF
TRBJ2-1 TRBV29-1 CSVMSGVKVPVLNNEQFF
TRBJ2-3 TRBV19 CASRIAGADTQYF
TRBJ2-6 TRBV19 CASRRHIPGANVLTF
TRBJ2-1 TRBV7-9 CASSFPLAGVGDEQFF
TRBJ1-2 TRBV6-5 CASSPGTANYGYTF
TRBJ1-1 TRBV18 CASSPGGSALEAFF
TRBJ2-7 TRBV19 CATSKVGRREYEQYF
TRBJ1-5 TRBV27 CASSLERWGNQPQHF
TRBJ1-1 TRBV20-1 CSAGLNTEAFF
TRBJ2-1 TRBV7-2 CASSSSGSTYNEQFF
TRBJ1-5 TRBV12-5 CASGIGTGSNQPQHF
TRBJ2-3 TRBV29-1 CSVGLGSTDTQYF
TRBJ1-1 TRBV5-4 CASSVNHPIGNTEAFF
TRBJ1-1 TRBV19 CASSSGTGGNTEAFF
TRBJ1-1 TRBV7-2 CASSLGPGNTEAFF
TRBJ2-1 TRBV2 CASRTGGHSLNEQFF
TRBJ2-1 TRBV6-1 CASTEQGRNEQFF
TRBJ2-7 TRBV6-5 CASSPSGSAYEQYF
TRBJ2-6 TRBV5-8 CASSLGGSGANVLTF
TRBJ2-3 TRBV14 CASSQQGTDTQYF
TRBJ2-2 TRBV6-5 CASRGRFLTGELFF
TRBJ2-1 TRBV15 CATSRDWAGGNEQFF